Listed here are 3 T cell receptor beta chains from one sample, sequenced in a study of T cell responses to AZD1222 COVID-19 vaccine. Clones were sequenced by immunoSEQ multiplex PCR, and TCRdb holds only the in-frame ones, with some missing. The sample has tens of thousands of clones, over 75% seen once. Material: peripheral blood, obtained 28 days after the second AZD1222 dose. Receptor source: an adult who received the AZD1222 COVID-19 vaccine.

The rearrangement joins TRBV28 to TRBJ1-2; TRBD1 is a possible D gene (6 bases). Germline V CDR1 and CDR2: MDHEN, SYDVKM. This CDR3 region has 13 residues. The V end was cut by 4 bases, the J end by 1 base, with 7 bases between. Here the CDR3 DNA reads TGTGCCAGCAGTTCAGGGGTTAACTATGGCTACACCTTC. Amino acids: CASSSGVNYGYTF.

The chain uses TRBV27 and TRBJ1-4; no definite D call. Trimming removed 4 bases from V and 4 bases from J, with 13 bases in between. Germline V gene sequence: CDR1 MNHEY, CDR2 SMNVEV (reference sequence). The CDR3 has 15 amino acids. The CDR3 bases are TGTGCCAGCAGTTGGACCAGGTCCGGTAATGAAAAACTGTTTTTT. This codes for CASSWTRSGNEKLFF.

The J gene is TRBJ2-5, the V gene TRBV5-1, with 10 bases that match TRBD1. V trimming: 3 bases; J trimming: 2 bases; junction bases outside the gene matches: 13. The V gene's germline CDR1 is SGHRS and CDR2 YFSETQ. This CDR3 is 18 amino acids long. Here the CDR3 reads CASSSRDRGASRQETQYF. As DNA, the CDR3 is TGCGCCAGCAGCTCCCGGGACAGGGGCGCCAGCAGGCAAGAGACCCAGTACTTC.